What follows describes a single T cell receptor (beta chain). The data originate from a study of blood T cell repertoires in COVID-19. Study-level information: Samples of COVID-19 (acute and convalescent) were obtained from the United States, Italy and Spain. T cells, B-cell-depleted T cells, or PBMCs supplied cDNA or gDNA.

Per the study methods: Using reference gene primer amplification, nucleated cell counts were estimated. TCRdb keeps only in-frame clones here, not all; method: immunoSEQ multiplex PCR. The V and J calls and clone size were taken over from that table, and D and trimming were inferred from the DNA. This sample yields 100,000 to 150,000 clones, of which approximately 88% are seen a single time; about 9.4% belongs to the top ten. The CDR3 has 15 amino acids. Germline assignment: CDR1 SGHVS and CDR2 FQNEAQ. The J segment lost 7 bases and the V segment lost 2 bases, leaving 9 bases of the junction unmatched.

The chain is built from TRBV7-8 and TRBJ1-2, with 8 positions matching TRBD1. Material: peripheral blood. The receptor's source is a man aged 45-60 years with acute or convalescent COVID-19. The CDR3 protein is CASSLNAGGAGGYTF. The DNA of the CDR3 is TGTGCCAGCAGCTTAAATGCAGGGGGCGCGGGTGGCTACACCTTC.